Listed here are 21 T cell receptor beta chains from one sample, sequenced in a study of Graves' ophthalmopathy and Graves' hyperthyroidism. Amplification from RNA transcripts yielded the TCR beta CDR3 regions. RT-PCR with HTBI primers came first, then second-round multiplex PCR. TCRdb re-derived calls from the multiplex PCR reads in MiXCR, one entry per CDR3 protein. Of 400,000 to 450,000 distinct CDR3 sequences in the sample, 20% to 25% were seen once. Input material: peripheral blood. All receptors derive from a woman in her late teens or twenties with stable Graves' hyperthyroidism.

This sequence joins TRBV6-1 and TRBJ2-2, with D uncertain. CDR1 is MNHNS and CDR2 is SASEGT in the germline V gene. V lost 7 bases, J lost 0 bases, and 6 bases lay in between. The length of the CDR3 is 13 residues. The CDR3 spells CASTRPNTGELFF. CDR3 bases: TGTGCCAGCACCCGCCCGAACACCGGGGAGCTGTTTTTT.

This clonotype has at least ten counts. The rearrangement links TRBV6-4 to TRBJ2-6; the match to TRBD1 covers 8 bases. The V gene's germline CDR1 is MRHNA and CDR2 SNTAGT. The CDR3 length is 17 residues. The trim removed 7 bases at V and 0 bases at J, leaving 8 bases unmatched. The DNA for the CDR3 is TGTGCCAGCATCAGGGGACAGGCACTCTCTGGGGCCAACGTCCTGACTTTC. As protein: CASIRGQALSGANVLTF.

Comment on this clonotype: A read error may be the cause here, since a much bigger clone is one base away. This chain connects TRBV24-1 to TRBJ1-2; D unresolved. Germline V gene sequence: CDR1 KGHDR, CDR2 SFDVKD. Trimming left V 3 bases short and J 3 bases short, with 10 bases between. The CDR3 extends over 14 amino acids. The CDR3 region is CATSDGAWDYGYTF. CDR3 DNA: TGTGCCACCAGTGATGGTGCATGGGACTATGGCTACACCTTC.

This clonotype was counted many times. This chain connects TRBV6-1 to TRBJ2-7, with D possibly TRBD2 on 5 matching bases. The CDR3 consists of 13 residues. CDR1 is MNHNS and CDR2 is SASEGT in the germline V gene. V lost 5 bases and J lost 0, with 8 bases in between. The CDR3 DNA reads as TGTGCCAGCAGTACCGGAGGCTCCTACGAGCAGTACTTC. Protein: CASSTGGSYEQYF.

This clonotype was seen repeatedly, ten times or more. This chain links TRBV6-7 with TRBJ1-5; maybe TRBD1 (5 bases). TRBV6-7 counts as an open reading frame of uncertain function. V shed 0 bases and J shed 7 bases, with 13 bases lying between them. The CDR3 has 15 amino acids. The CDR3 DNA reads as TGTGCCAGCAGTTACTCAAAAACAGGACACCAGCCCCAGCATTTT. Protein product: CASSYSKTGHQPQHF.

This clonotype showed up many times. This CDR3 reads CASSPQGTQETQYF. The CDR3 nucleotides read TGTGCCAGCTCGCCGCAGGGGACGCAAGAGACCCAGTACTTC. The chain couples TRBV18 to TRBJ2-5, with a possible D match to TRBD1 (6 bases). Trimming removed 6 bases at V and 2 bases at J, with 13 bases between. Germline lookup yields CDR1 KGHSH and CDR2 LQKENI. The CDR3 consists of 14 residues.

There are a few counts of this clonotype. The V and J genes are TRBV5-1 and TRBJ2-5; either TRBD1 or TRBD2 may supply D (6 bases each). The length of the CDR3 is 16 residues. The V gene's germline CDR1 is SGHRS and CDR2 YFSETQ. With 2 bases removed from V and 4 bases from J, the gap between germline ends came to 18 bases. The CDR3 DNA is TGCGCCAGCAGCTTCCAGGGGAGGTCATCAGGAGAGACCCAGTACTTC. It codes for CASSFQGRSSGETQYF.

The chain employs TRBV6-1 and TRBJ1-1; 7 nucleotides agree with TRBD1. Per the germline V gene, CDR1 is MNHNS and CDR2 is SASEGT. This CDR3 has 14 residues. The V gene end was trimmed by 1 base and the J gene end by 8 bases; junction bases not matched to a gene: 7. The CDR3 here is CASSEEQGTPEAFF. CDR3 bases: TGTGCCAGCAGTGAAGAACAGGGGACGCCCGAAGCTTTCTTT.

This clonotype was detected many times. The chain recombines TRBV29-1 with TRBJ2-7; 11 nucleotides match TRBD2. CDR1 SQVTM and CDR2 ANQGSEA come from the germline V gene. This CDR3 is 16 amino acids long. V dropped 1 base and J dropped 4; count of bases not matched to a gene: 9. CDR3 residues: CSVEGPGLAGVYEQYF. CDR3 nucleotide sequence: TGCAGCGTTGAAGGTCCCGGACTAGCGGGTGTGTACGAGCAGTACTTC.

The DNA for the CDR3 is TGTGCCAGCAGTTTATTCAATCTAGGCACTGAAGCTTTCTTT. This encodes CASSLFNLGTEAFF. J is TRBJ1-1 and V is TRBV12-3 or TRBV12-4, with D unresolved. Trimming took 2 bases from V and 4 from J, leaving 11 bases between them. The CDR3 runs to 14 residues.

At least ten counts were recorded for this clonotype. The V call is TRBV15, the J call TRBJ2-5, with D possibly matching TRBD2 (6 bases). The CDR3 consists of 15 residues. CDR1 LNHNV and CDR2 YYDKDF come from the germline V gene (reference sequence). The germline V and J ends were trimmed by 2 bases and 2 bases, with 12 bases remaining between them. The CDR3 bases are TGTGCCACCAGCAGAAGCGGGCGGATACAAGAGACCCAGTACTTC. The encoded protein is CATSRSGRIQETQYF.

This clonotype was detected only once. The chain uses TRBV7-2 and TRBJ2-7, with D perhaps TRBD1 (5 bases). The V gene lost 1 base and the J gene lost 1 base, with 8 bases spanning the gap. Looked up from germline, CDR1 is SGHTA and CDR2 is FQGNSA. The CDR3 runs to 14 residues. CDR3 DNA: TGTGCCAGCAGCTTAGACAGGTGGTCCTACGAGCAGTACTTC. This translates into CASSLDRWSYEQYF.

This chain uses TRBV10-3 with TRBJ2-5; D unresolved. CDR1 is ENHRY, CDR2 SYGVKD, per germline. Trimming stripped 7 bases from V and 2 bases from J, with 11 bases between. There are 13 residues in the CDR3. The chain's CDR3 is CAITKGPQETQYF. For the CDR3, the DNA is TGTGCCATCACTAAGGGCCCGCAAGAGACCCAGTACTTC.

This clonotype has only a few counts. V usage is TRBV18 and J usage is TRBJ2-7; 7 nucleotides match TRBD1. Germline assignment: CDR1 KGHSH and CDR2 LQKENI. V shed 6 bases and J 4 bases; nucleotides not matched to a gene: 12. The CDR3 loop spans 15 amino acids. CDR3 sequence (DNA): TGTGCCAGCTCCGATACAACTCCGACAGGGTACGAGCAGTACTTC. Encoded protein: CASSDTTPTGYEQYF.

V gene TRBV18 combines with J gene TRBJ1-5; 10 nucleotides align to TRBD1. The CDR3 is made up of 17 amino acids. The junction had 4 bases not matched to a gene; V was cut back by 0 bases and J by 2 bases. Germline CDR1 is KGHSH and CDR2 is LQKENI. The CDR3 here is CASSPPTGTGGNQPQHF. In DNA, the CDR3 is TGTGCCAGCTCACCACCAACCGGGACAGGGGGCAATCAGCCCCAGCATTTT.

This clonotype has a count of ten or more. The rearrangement links TRBV28 to TRBJ2-5; D is perhaps TRBD1 or TRBD2 (5 bases each). V lost 3 bases and J 4 bases, leaving 9 bases between the germline ends. Germline V gene lookup returns CDR1 MDHEN and CDR2 SYDVKM. CDR3 length: 13 amino acids. The CDR3 coding sequence is TGTGCCAGCAGTTTCTCGGGGACAGAGACCCAGTACTTC. Translation: CASSFSGTETQYF.

This clonotype was detected many times. This chain links TRBV29-1 with TRBJ2-5; D unresolved. Germline V lookup: CDR1 SQVTM, CDR2 ANQGSEA. The V end lost 7 bases, the J end lost 5 bases, and 8 bases lay between the germline ends. This CDR3 contains 10 residues. CDR3 coding DNA: TGCAGCGCCGCTTGGGAGACCCAGTACTTC. As protein: CSAAWETQYF.

This clonotype was recorded many times. The chain employs TRBV7-9 and TRBJ1-1; the D is unclear. The germline V and J ends were trimmed by 1 base and 4 bases, with 7 bases remaining between them. CDR3 length: 13 amino acids. Germline V gene sequence: CDR1 SEHNR, CDR2 FQNEAQ (reference sequence). The chain's CDR3 is CASSLEEGTEAFF. CDR3 sequence (DNA): TGTGCCAGCAGCTTAGAAGAGGGCACTGAAGCTTTCTTT.

This chain uses TRBV30 with TRBJ1-5, with D perhaps matching TRBD1 (6 bases). V gave up 0 bases and J gave up 6 bases, with 12 bases separating them. Germline CDR1 is GTSNPN and CDR2 is SVGIG (reference sequence). The CDR3 length is 14 residues. The DNA for the CDR3 is TGTGCCTGGAGTGTAACTACACAGGGTCAGCCCCAGCATTTT. The encoded protein is CAWSVTTQGQPQHF.

This clonotype was observed at least ten times. The chain carries TRBV12-3 or TRBV12-4 and TRBJ2-5; 9 bases match TRBD1. The CDR3 spans 14 residues. Trimming cost V 6 bases and J 7 bases; bases outside gene matches: 9. As DNA, the CDR3 is TGTGCCAGCAGGAGACAGGGGGGCCGTTGGACCCAGTACTTC. Its protein product is CASRRQGGRWTQYF.

The rearrangement uses TRBV15 and TRBJ2-5; D unclear. Germline CDR1 reads LNHNV; CDR2 reads YYDKDF (reference sequence). The V end was cut by 0 bases, the J end by 5 bases, with 13 bases between. This CDR3 is built from 15 residues. As DNA, the CDR3 is TGTGCCACCAGCAGAGATGATTCGGCAGGCGAGACCCAGTACTTC. This codes for CATSRDDSAGETQYF.